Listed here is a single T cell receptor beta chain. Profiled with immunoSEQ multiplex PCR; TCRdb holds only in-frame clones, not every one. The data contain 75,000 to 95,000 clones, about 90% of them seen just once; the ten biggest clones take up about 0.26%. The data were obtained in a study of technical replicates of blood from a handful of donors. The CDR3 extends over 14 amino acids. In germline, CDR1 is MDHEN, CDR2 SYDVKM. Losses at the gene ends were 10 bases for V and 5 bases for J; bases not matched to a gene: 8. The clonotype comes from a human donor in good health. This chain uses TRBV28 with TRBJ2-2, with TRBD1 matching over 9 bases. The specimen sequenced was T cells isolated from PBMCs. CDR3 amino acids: CATTTTGGTGELFF. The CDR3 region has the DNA TGTGCCACCACGACGACAGGGGGGACCGGGGAGCTGTTTTTT.